One and the same sample provided the 5 T cell receptor beta chains below, sequenced in a study of blood T cell repertoires in COVID-19. Sequencing was performed with immunoSEQ multiplex PCR; in TCRdb, only in-frame clones are kept and a portion is missing. The data hold about 130,000 clones, with 90% observed a single time. Sequencing was carried out using peripheral blood. These receptors came from a man aged 50 to 59 with active COVID-19.

The chain is built from TRBV5-6 and TRBJ1-5; D gene ambiguous. The CDR3 has 14 amino acids. Germline CDR1 is SGHDT and CDR2 is YYEEEE. Trimming shortened V by 6 bases and J by 1 base, and 11 bases separated the two germline ends. This CDR3 is CASTRGLSNQPQHF. DNA for the CDR3: TGTGCCAGCACCCGTGGGCTGAGCAATCAGCCCCAGCATTTT.

The chain uses TRBV11-2 and TRBJ1-2; tentative D call: TRBD1 (5 bases). CDR1 is SGHAT, CDR2 FQNNGV, per germline. The CDR3 loop spans 15 amino acids. V was trimmed by 5 bases and J by 0 bases, leaving 13 bases between them. This chain's CDR3 is CASSGDRPANYGYTF. The CDR3 nucleotides are TGTGCCAGCAGCGGTGACAGACCAGCTAACTATGGCTACACCTTC.

This chain links TRBV6-1 with TRBJ1-4, with TRBD1 as a possible D gene (5 bases). This CDR3 contains 16 residues. The V end was cut by 4 bases, the J end by 0 bases, with 12 bases between. CDR1 is MNHNS and CDR2 is SASEGT in the germline V gene. For the CDR3, the DNA is TGTGCCAGCAGTGCAGGGTTTCGGGCAACTAATGAAAAACTGTTTTTT. This encodes CASSAGFRATNEKLFF.

This chain joins TRBV19 and TRBJ2-7, with a tentative D call TRBD2 (5 bases). This CDR3 is 16 amino acids long. With 8 bases removed from V and 2 bases from J, the gap between germline ends came to 22 bases. CDR1 and CDR2 from the germline V gene are LNHDA and SQIVND (reference sequence). This CDR3 is CASFQPPTTRAYEQYV. CDR3 DNA sequence: TGTGCCAGTTTTCAACCCCCTACTACTAGAGCCTACGAGCAGTACGTC.

The chain combines TRBV18 with TRBJ2-1; maybe TRBD1 (5 bases). The V gene's germline CDR1 is KGHSH and CDR2 LQKENI. Trimming left V 3 bases short and J 4 bases short, with 13 bases between. CDR3 length equals 15 residues. The CDR3 sequence is CASSPPRGTYNEQFF. The CDR3, as DNA: TGTGCCAGCTCACCCCCTAGGGGCACGTACAATGAGCAGTTCTTC.